This T cell receptor beta chain is drawn from a study of T-cell memory formation after mild COVID-19. Study results and caveats: Within pre-infection memory, some responding clones were found, suggesting cross-reactive memory joined. Contracting CD8+ clones were enriched in EMRA, CD4+ mainly in CM and EM.

A word on this clonotype: The antigen remains unidentified.

TCRdb re-analysed the 5' RACE reads in MiXCR, keeping a single row per CDR3 protein. This repertoire shows 200,000 to 250,000 distinct CDR3 sequences, 9.5% to 10% found once; its top ten account for around 3.4%. CDR1 and CDR2 from the germline V gene are DFQATT and SNEGSKA (reference sequence). CDR3 length: 15 amino acids. Germline trimming cut 1 base from V and 5 bases from J; bases unmatched to any gene: 11. The chain employs TRBV20-1 and TRBJ2-7; 7 bases are shared with TRBD1. This TCR was sampled from a young man who had mild COVID-19 (a few samples of this study predate the infection). Cell type and time point are not known. Sequenced input: PBMCs or a T cell subset sorted from them (not recorded which). CDR3 bases: TGCAGTGCTAGAGCGCTGGGGACAGATAACGACGAGCAGTACTTC. Translating it yields CSARALGTDNDEQYF.